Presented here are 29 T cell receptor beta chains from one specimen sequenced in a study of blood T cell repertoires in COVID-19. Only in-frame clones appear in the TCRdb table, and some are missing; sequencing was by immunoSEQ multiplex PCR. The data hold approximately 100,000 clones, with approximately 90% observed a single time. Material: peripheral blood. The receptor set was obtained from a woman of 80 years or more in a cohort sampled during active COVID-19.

DNA for the CDR3: TGTGCCAGCAGTGCAACCAGGGGCGGTAATTCACCCCTCCACTTT. Translation gives CASSATRGGNSPLHF. The rearrangement links TRBV27 to TRBJ1-6; TRBD1 is a possible D gene (6 bases). Germline V lookup: CDR1 MNHEY, CDR2 SMNVEV (reference sequence). Trimming took 5 bases from V and 6 from J, leaving 14 bases between them. This CDR3 spans 15 amino acids.

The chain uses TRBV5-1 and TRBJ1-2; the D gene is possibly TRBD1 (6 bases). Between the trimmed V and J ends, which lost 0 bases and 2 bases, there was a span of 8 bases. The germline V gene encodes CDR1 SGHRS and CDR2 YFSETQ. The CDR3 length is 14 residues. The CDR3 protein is CASSLEQGNYGYTF. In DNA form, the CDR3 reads TGCGCCAGCAGCTTGGAGCAGGGGAACTATGGCTACACCTTC.

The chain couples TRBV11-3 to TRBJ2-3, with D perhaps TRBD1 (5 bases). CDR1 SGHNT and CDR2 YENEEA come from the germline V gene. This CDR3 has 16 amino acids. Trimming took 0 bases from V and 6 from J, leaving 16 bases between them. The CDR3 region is CASSLDRTTDGDTQYF. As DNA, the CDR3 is TGTGCCAGCAGCTTAGATCGGACAACGGACGGGGATACGCAGTATTTT.

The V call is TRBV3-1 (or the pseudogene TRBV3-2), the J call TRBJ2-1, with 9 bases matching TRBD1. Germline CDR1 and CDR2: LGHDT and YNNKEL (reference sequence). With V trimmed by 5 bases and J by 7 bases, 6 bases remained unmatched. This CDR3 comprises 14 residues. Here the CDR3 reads CASSDRDRDNEQFF. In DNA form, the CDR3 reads TGTGCCAGCAGCGACCGGGACAGGGATAATGAGCAGTTCTTC.

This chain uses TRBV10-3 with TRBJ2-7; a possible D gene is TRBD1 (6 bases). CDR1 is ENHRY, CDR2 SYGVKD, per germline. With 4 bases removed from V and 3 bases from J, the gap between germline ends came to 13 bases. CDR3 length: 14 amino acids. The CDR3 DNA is TGTGCCATCAGTGGGGGGCACCTACTCTACGAGCAGTACTTC. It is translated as CAISGGHLLYEQYF.

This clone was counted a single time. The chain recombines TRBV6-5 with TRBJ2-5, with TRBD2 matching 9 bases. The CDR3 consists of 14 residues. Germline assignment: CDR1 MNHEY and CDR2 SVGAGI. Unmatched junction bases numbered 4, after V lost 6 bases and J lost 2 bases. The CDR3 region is CASSHAGGQETQYF. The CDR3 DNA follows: TGTGCCAGCAGCCATGCGGGGGGGCAAGAGACCCAGTACTTC.

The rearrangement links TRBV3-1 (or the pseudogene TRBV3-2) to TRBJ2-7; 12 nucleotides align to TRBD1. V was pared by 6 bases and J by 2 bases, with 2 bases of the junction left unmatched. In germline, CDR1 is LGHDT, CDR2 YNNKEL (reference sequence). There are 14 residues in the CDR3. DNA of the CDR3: TGTGCCAGCAGAGGGGACAGGGGGCCCTACGAGCAGTACTTC. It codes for CASRGDRGPYEQYF.

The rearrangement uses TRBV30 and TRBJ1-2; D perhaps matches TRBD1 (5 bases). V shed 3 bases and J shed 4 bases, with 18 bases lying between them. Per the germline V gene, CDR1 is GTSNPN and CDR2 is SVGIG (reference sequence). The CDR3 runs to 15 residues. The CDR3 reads CAWRTQGGGGYGYTF. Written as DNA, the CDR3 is TGTGCCTGGAGGACCCAGGGTGGGGGAGGCTATGGCTACACCTTC.

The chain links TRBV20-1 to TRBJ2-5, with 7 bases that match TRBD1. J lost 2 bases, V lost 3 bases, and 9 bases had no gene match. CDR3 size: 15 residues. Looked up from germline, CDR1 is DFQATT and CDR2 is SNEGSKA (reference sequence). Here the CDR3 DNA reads TGCAGTGCTAGTCAACTGACAGGGTGGCAAGAGACCCAGTACTTC. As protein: CSASQLTGWQETQYF.

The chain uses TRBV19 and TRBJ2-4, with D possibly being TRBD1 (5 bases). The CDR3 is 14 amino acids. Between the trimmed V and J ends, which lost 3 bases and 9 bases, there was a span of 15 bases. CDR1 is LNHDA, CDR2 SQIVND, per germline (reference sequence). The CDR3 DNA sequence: TGTGCCAGTAGTATGGGGCAGGTCACGGCCATTCAGTACTTC. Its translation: CASSMGQVTAIQYF.

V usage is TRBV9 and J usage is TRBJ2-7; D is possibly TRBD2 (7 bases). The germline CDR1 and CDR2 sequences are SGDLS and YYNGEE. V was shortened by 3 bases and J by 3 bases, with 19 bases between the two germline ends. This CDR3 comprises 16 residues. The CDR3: CASSATPTGGGYEQYF. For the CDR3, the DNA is TGTGCCAGCAGCGCCACCCCCACGGGGGGCGGCTACGAGCAGTACTTC.

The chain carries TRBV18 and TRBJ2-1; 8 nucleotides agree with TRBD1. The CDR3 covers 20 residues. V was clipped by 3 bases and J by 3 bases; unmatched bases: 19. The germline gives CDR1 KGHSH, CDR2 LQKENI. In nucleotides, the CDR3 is TGTGCCAGCTCACCGTCTCCTGGACAGGGCGCGACCCAGATCTACAATGAGCAGTTCTTC. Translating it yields CASSPSPGQGATQIYNEQFF.

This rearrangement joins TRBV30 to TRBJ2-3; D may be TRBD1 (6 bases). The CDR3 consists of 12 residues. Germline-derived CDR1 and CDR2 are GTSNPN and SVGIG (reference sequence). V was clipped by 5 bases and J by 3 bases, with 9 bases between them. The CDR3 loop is CAWRQETDTQYF. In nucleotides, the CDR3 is TGTGCCTGGCGACAGGAGACAGATACGCAGTATTTT.

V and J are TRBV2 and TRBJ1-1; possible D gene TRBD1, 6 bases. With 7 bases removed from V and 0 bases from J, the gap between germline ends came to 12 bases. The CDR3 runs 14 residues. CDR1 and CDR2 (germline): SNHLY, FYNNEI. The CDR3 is CASKGQLLNTEAFF. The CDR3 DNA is TGTGCCAGCAAAGGACAGTTGTTGAACACTGAAGCTTTCTTT.

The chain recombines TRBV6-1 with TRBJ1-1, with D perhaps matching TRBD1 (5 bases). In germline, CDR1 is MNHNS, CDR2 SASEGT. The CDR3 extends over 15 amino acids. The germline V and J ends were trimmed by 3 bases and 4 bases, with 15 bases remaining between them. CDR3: CASSDPGIPSTEAFF. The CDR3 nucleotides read TGTGCCAGCAGTGATCCAGGGATCCCCAGCACTGAAGCTTTCTTT.

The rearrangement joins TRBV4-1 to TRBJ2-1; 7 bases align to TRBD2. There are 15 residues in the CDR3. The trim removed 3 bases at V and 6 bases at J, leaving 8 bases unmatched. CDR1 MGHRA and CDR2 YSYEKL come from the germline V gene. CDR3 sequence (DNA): TGCGCCAGCAGCCACCCCGGCGGGGGTCTCAATGAGCAGTTCTTC. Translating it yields CASSHPGGGLNEQFF.

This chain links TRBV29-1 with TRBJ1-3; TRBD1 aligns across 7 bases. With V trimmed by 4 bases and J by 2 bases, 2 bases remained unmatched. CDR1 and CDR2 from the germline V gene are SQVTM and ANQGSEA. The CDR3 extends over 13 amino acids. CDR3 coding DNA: TGCAGCGTTGGGACAGGACCTGGAAACACCATATATTTT. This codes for CSVGTGPGNTIYF.

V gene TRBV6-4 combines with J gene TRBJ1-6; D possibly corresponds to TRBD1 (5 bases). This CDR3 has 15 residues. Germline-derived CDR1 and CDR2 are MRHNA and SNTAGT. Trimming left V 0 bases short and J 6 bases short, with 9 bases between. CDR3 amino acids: CASSDSGPPNSPLHF. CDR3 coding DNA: TGTGCCAGCAGTGACTCGGGGCCTCCTAATTCACCCCTCCACTTT.

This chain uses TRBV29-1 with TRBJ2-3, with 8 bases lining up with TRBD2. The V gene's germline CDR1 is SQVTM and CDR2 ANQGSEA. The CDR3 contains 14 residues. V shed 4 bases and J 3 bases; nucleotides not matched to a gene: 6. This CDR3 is CSVASGSGTDTQYF. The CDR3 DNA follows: TGCAGCGTTGCCAGCGGGAGTGGTACAGATACGCAGTATTTT.

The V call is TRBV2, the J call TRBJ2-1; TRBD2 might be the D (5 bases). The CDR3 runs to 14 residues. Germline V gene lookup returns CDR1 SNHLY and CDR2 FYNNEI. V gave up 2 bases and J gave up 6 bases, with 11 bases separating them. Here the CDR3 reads CASSELAGVNEQFF. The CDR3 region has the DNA TGTGCCAGCAGTGAACTCGCCGGGGTCAATGAGCAGTTCTTC.

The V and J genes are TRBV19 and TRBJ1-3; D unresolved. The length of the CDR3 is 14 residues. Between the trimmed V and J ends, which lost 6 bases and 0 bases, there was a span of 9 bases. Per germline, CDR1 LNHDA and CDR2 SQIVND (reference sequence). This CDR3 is CASRLRGSGNTIYF. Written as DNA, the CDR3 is TGTGCCAGTAGGCTTCGGGGCTCTGGAAACACCATATATTTT.

In DNA form, the CDR3 reads TGTGCCAGCAGCTACGCGGCGGGGCTGGGGAATGAGCAGTTCTTC. Protein: CASSYAAGLGNEQFF. The J gene is TRBJ2-1, the V gene TRBV3-1 (or the pseudogene TRBV3-2); tentative D call: TRBD2 (6 bases). With 5 bases removed from V and 7 bases from J, the gap between germline ends came to 18 bases. The CDR3 has 15 residues. Germline CDR1 and CDR2: LGHDT and YNNKEL (reference sequence).

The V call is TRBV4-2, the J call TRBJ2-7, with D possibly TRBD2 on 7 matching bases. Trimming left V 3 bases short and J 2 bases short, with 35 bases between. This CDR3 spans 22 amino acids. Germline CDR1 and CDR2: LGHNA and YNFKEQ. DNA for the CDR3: TGTGCCAGCAGCCAGGGGGCGGGGGTTGGTAGGACAGCTCAACCGAATACCTACGAGCAGTACTTC. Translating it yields CASSQGAGVGRTAQPNTYEQYF.

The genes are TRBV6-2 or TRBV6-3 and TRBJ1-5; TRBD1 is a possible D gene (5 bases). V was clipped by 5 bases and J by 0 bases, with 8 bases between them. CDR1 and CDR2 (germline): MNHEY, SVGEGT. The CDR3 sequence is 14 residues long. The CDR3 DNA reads TGTGCCAGCAGTCGACAGTCTAGCAATCAGCCCCAGCATTTT. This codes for CASSRQSSNQPQHF.

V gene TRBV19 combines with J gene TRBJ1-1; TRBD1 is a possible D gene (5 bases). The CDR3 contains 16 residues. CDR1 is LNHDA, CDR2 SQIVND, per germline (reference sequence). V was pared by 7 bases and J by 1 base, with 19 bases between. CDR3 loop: CASTSGRRLGNTEAFF. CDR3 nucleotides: TGTGCCAGTACCTCAGGGAGGCGGTTGGGGAACACTGAAGCTTTCTTT.

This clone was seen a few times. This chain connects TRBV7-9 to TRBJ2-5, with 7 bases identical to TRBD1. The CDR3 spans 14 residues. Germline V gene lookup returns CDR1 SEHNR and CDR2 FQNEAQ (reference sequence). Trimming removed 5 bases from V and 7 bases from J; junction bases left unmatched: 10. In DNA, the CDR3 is TGTGCCAGCAGCCCAACCGGGACAGTAGTGACCCAGTACTTC. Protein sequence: CASSPTGTVVTQYF.

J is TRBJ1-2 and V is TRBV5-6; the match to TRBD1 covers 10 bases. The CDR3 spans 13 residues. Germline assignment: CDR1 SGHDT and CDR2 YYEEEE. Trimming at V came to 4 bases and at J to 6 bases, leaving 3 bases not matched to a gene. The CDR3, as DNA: TGTGCCAGCAGCCTAGGGACAGGGGATGGCTACACCTTC. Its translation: CASSLGTGDGYTF.

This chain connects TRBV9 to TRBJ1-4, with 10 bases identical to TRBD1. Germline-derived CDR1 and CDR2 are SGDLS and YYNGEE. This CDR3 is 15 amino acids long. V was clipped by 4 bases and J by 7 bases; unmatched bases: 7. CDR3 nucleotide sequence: TGTGCCAGCAGCCAGGACGGGACAGGGGTTGAAAAACTGTTTTTT. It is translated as CASSQDGTGVEKLFF.

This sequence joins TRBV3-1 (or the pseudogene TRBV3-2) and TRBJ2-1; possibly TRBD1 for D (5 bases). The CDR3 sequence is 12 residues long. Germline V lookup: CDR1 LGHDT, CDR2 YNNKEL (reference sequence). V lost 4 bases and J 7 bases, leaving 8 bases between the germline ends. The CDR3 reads CASSLGPNEQFF. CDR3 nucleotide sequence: TGTGCCAGCAGCCTGGGGCCAAATGAGCAGTTCTTC.